These 4 T cell receptor beta chains were all obtained from the same sample, sequenced in a study of OX40 agonist ivuxolimab in advanced cancers. Profiling relied on immunoSEQ multiplex PCR, and the TCRdb table lists in-frame clones only, not all of them. The sample contains roughly 71,000 clones, roughly nine tenths of which appear only once. The sample was CD4+ or CD8+ T cells sorted from blood, taken in a trial of the OX40 agonist ivuxolimab. These receptors were collected from an adult with an advanced solid tumor such as melanoma, head and neck, liver or kidney cancer.

The chain uses TRBV5-1 and TRBJ2-2, with TRBD1 matching over 7 bases. The CDR3 runs to 16 residues. Trimming removed 4 bases from V and 3 bases from J; junction bases left unmatched: 9. CDR1 SGHRS and CDR2 YFSETQ come from the germline V gene. CDR3 sequence: CASSDRQGGDTGELFF. The CDR3, as DNA: TGCGCCAGCAGCGACCGACAGGGTGGGGACACCGGGGAGCTGTTTTTT.

The rearrangement joins TRBV5-1 to TRBJ2-3, with no clear D. There are 13 residues in the CDR3. V was pared by 3 bases and J by 2 bases, with 7 bases between. The V gene's germline CDR1 is SGHRS and CDR2 YFSETQ. In nucleotides, the CDR3 is TGCGCCAGCAGCTCGCCATCCACAGATACGCAGTATTTT. It codes for CASSSPSTDTQYF.

V usage is TRBV6-1 and J usage is TRBJ2-7; a weak D match, TRBD2 (5 bases). From germline, CDR1 is MNHNS and CDR2 SASEGT. CDR3 length: 14 residues. V lost 6 bases to trimming and J lost 2 bases, with 14 bases between them. The CDR3 DNA follows: TGTGCCAGCAGAGGCCTTCGGGGTACCTACGAGCAGTACTTC. Translation: CASRGLRGTYEQYF.

The chain combines TRBV28 with TRBJ1-1, with 9 bases fitting TRBD1. The V segment lost 0 bases and the J segment 3 bases; nucleotides outside the gene matches: 2. Germline V CDR1 and CDR2: MDHEN, SYDVKM. This CDR3 is 15 amino acids long. Here the CDR3 DNA reads TGTGCCAGCAGTTTATGGGGGACAGGGCACACTGAAGCTTTCTTT. Translation gives CASSLWGTGHTEAFF. The variable domain in full, with the rest retrieved from reference TRBV28 and TRBJ1-1, is DVKVTQSSRYLVKRTGEKVFLECVQDMDHENMFWYRQDPGLGLRLIYFSYDVKMKEKGDIPEGYSVSREKKERFSLILESASTNQTSMYLCASSLWGTGHTEAFFGQGTRLTVV.